The 30 T cell receptor beta chains below all came from one sample that was sequenced in a study of blood T cell repertoires in COVID-19. Sequencing used immunoSEQ multiplex PCR; TCRdb keeps in-frame clones, though not all of them. The data contain about 250,000 clones, roughly 87% of them singletons. The sequencing input was PBMCs or T cells enriched from blood (not recorded which). The origin of the receptors is a woman between 25 and 40 years old with acute COVID-19.

The chain couples TRBV13 to TRBJ2-7; a weak D match, TRBD2 (5 bases). The germline V gene encodes CDR1 PRHDT and CDR2 FYEKMQ (reference sequence). This CDR3 region has 15 residues. V lost 5 bases and J 4 bases, leaving 18 bases between the germline ends. CDR3 loop: CASSTQREPTYEQYF. The CDR3 DNA reads TGTGCCAGCAGCACCCAACGGGAACCCACATACGAGCAGTACTTC.

The chain uses TRBV6-1 and TRBJ1-1; 8 nucleotides match TRBD1. The CDR3 is 15 amino acids. Trimming at V came to 3 bases and at J to 12 bases, leaving 15 bases not matched to a gene. Germline assignment: CDR1 MNHNS and CDR2 SASEGT. CDR3 nucleotide sequence: TGTGCCAGCAGTGACCCGGGACAGGCAACTACTACGACTTTCTTT. Encoded protein: CASSDPGQATTTTFF.

The chain uses TRBV29-1 and TRBJ1-1, with TRBD1 as a possible D gene (5 bases). Trimming shortened V by 7 bases and J by 4 bases, and 13 bases separated the two germline ends. Germline lookup yields CDR1 SQVTM and CDR2 ANQGSEA. This CDR3 is built from 12 residues. This chain's CDR3 is CSAVEGLTEAFF. The CDR3 coding sequence is TGCAGCGCTGTAGAGGGGCTCACTGAAGCTTTCTTT.

The rearrangement joins TRBV27 to TRBJ1-6, with no clear D. CDR3 size: 14 residues. V dropped 5 bases and J dropped 14 bases, with 19 bases sitting between them. CDR1 and CDR2 (germline): MNHEY, SMNVEV (reference sequence). CDR3 sequence: CASSPREGSRALHF. CDR3 bases: TGTGCCAGCAGTCCTCGGGAAGGCTCGCGGGCCCTCCACTTT.

The chain couples TRBV6-5 to TRBJ2-4; 7 nucleotides line up with TRBD2. CDR3 size: 13 residues. The J segment lost 5 bases and the V segment lost 6 bases, leaving 4 bases of the junction unmatched. Per the germline V gene, CDR1 is MNHEY and CDR2 is SVGAGI. CDR3 nucleotide sequence: TGTGCCAGCAGGGGAGGGTTGGAAAACATTCAGTACTTC. Residues: CASRGGLENIQYF.

The rearrangement uses TRBV18 and TRBJ1-5, with a possible D match to TRBD1 (5 bases). Deletions cut 2 bases from V and 7 bases from J, with 12 bases between. Germline loops: CDR1 KGHSH, CDR2 LQKENI. The CDR3 extends over 14 amino acids. The CDR3 is CASSPVGGKQPQHF. CDR3 sequence (DNA): TGTGCCAGCTCACCAGTCGGGGGGAAACAGCCCCAGCATTTT.

J is TRBJ1-2 and V is TRBV7-9; tentative D call: TRBD1 (5 bases). Trimming took off 5 bases at V and 2 bases at J, with 9 bases between the two ends. Germline V gene lookup returns CDR1 SEHNR and CDR2 FQNEAQ (reference sequence). This CDR3 contains 13 residues. This CDR3 is CASSPDTNYGYTF. The CDR3 DNA follows: TGTGCCAGCAGCCCGGACACAAACTATGGCTACACCTTC.

This chain joins TRBV6-2 or TRBV6-3 and TRBJ1-3; 9 bases are shared with TRBD1. Germline CDR1 is MNHEY and CDR2 is SVGEGT. V gave up 5 bases and J gave up 3 bases; unmatched junction bases: 8. The CDR3 extends over 16 amino acids. The CDR3 coding sequence is TGTGCCAGCAGTCCACGGGACAGGGCGATTGGAAACACCATATATTTT. Its protein product is CASSPRDRAIGNTIYF.

This clone was counted once. The chain joins TRBV14 to TRBJ2-2, with TRBD2 matching 7 bases. CDR1 is SGHDN, CDR2 FVKESK, per germline. This CDR3 spans 17 amino acids. Trimming removed 0 bases from V and 1 base from J; junction bases left unmatched: 5. The CDR3 sequence is CASSQESLAVNTGELFF. The CDR3 DNA follows: TGTGCCAGCAGCCAAGAAAGTCTAGCGGTGAACACCGGGGAGCTGTTTTTT.

This rearrangement joins TRBV27 to TRBJ1-4; D gene unclear. The germline V gene encodes CDR1 MNHEY and CDR2 SMNVEV (reference sequence). V dropped 7 bases and J dropped 7 bases, with 7 bases sitting between them. The CDR3 covers 11 residues. CDR3 amino acids: CASTGGEKLFF. In nucleotides, the CDR3 is TGTGCCAGCACCGGAGGTGAAAAACTGTTTTTT.

This chain links TRBV2 with TRBJ1-5; 7 bases match TRBD1. J was trimmed by 6 bases and V by 2 bases; bases with no gene match: 7. In germline, CDR1 is SNHLY, CDR2 FYNNEI. This CDR3 is 15 amino acids long. CDR3 in amino acids: CASSELAGGSQPQHF. The DNA of the CDR3 is TGTGCCAGCAGTGAATTGGCAGGGGGGTCTCAGCCCCAGCATTTT.

The V and J genes are TRBV7-2 and TRBJ1-1, with unresolved D. Trimming left V 5 bases short and J 0 bases short, with 7 bases between. Germline V gene lookup returns CDR1 SGHTA and CDR2 FQGNSA. The length of the CDR3 is 13 residues. CDR3: CASSISMNTEAFF. The CDR3 DNA reads as TGTGCCAGCAGCATTTCCATGAACACTGAAGCTTTCTTT.

This chain joins TRBV5-4 and TRBJ2-3; 8 nucleotides agree with TRBD1. This CDR3 comprises 15 residues. With 4 bases clipped from V and 1 base from J, the junction kept 5 bases outside the gene matches. Germline values: CDR1 SGHNT, CDR2 YYREEE (reference sequence). The CDR3 reads CASSQGQVRTDTQYF. CDR3 DNA sequence: TGTGCCAGCAGCCAGGGACAGGTCCGCACAGATACGCAGTATTTT.

The chain recombines TRBV5-1 with TRBJ2-1, with 11 positions matching TRBD2. Germline V CDR1 and CDR2: SGHRS, YFSETQ. This CDR3 spans 15 amino acids. Trimming at V came to 4 bases and at J to 7 bases, leaving 7 bases not matched to a gene. CDR3 region: CASSRGLAGGNEQFF. The CDR3 bases are TGCGCCAGCAGCCGTGGACTAGCGGGCGGGAATGAGCAGTTCTTC.

This clone was picked up one time. The rearrangement joins TRBV5-6 to TRBJ2-7; D may be TRBD1 (6 bases). CDR1 and CDR2 from the germline V gene are SGHDT and YYEEEE. The ends were cut back, 3 bases at V and 0 bases at J, with 16 bases in the middle. The CDR3 spans 16 residues. Here the CDR3 reads CASSSPGQGGSYEQYF. In DNA, the CDR3 is TGTGCCAGCAGCTCGCCGGGACAAGGGGGCTCCTACGAGCAGTACTTC.

The chain uses TRBV19 and TRBJ1-3, with TRBD1 as a possible D gene (5 bases). CDR1 and CDR2 from the germline V gene are LNHDA and SQIVND (reference sequence). V lost 5 bases and J 4 bases, leaving 9 bases between the germline ends. The CDR3 is made up of 13 amino acids. CDR3 sequence: CASSLTAGNTIYF. In nucleotides, the CDR3 is TGTGCCAGTAGTTTGACAGCGGGAAACACCATATATTTT.

The gene calls are TRBV19 and TRBJ2-4, with TRBD2 matching over 8 bases. Per germline, CDR1 LNHDA and CDR2 SQIVND (reference sequence). V lost 5 bases, J lost 0 bases, and 6 bases stayed unmatched. CDR3 length equals 16 residues. CDR3 nucleotide sequence: TGTGCCAGTAGTCGCGAGCGGGGGCTAGCCAAAAACATTCAGTACTTC. It codes for CASSRERGLAKNIQYF.

The V and J genes are TRBV12-3 or TRBV12-4 and TRBJ1-2; the match to TRBD1 covers 7 bases. Trimming cost V 6 bases and J 3 bases; bases outside gene matches: 4. This CDR3 has 13 residues. CDR3 DNA: TGTGCCAGCAGGCGACAGGGTCACTATGGCTACACCTTC. Encoded protein: CASRRQGHYGYTF.

The chain is built from TRBV2 and TRBJ1-2; 9 nucleotides align to TRBD1. V gave up 5 bases and J gave up 3 bases; unmatched junction bases: 10. The CDR3 has 16 amino acids. Germline CDR1 reads SNHLY; CDR2 reads FYNNEI. CDR3: CASSPLVDRGDYGYTF. The CDR3 DNA is TGTGCCAGCAGTCCTTTAGTGGACAGGGGTGACTATGGCTACACCTTC.

V is TRBV4-1 and J is TRBJ2-7, with 13 nucleotides matching TRBD2. The CDR3 length is 16 residues. V trimming: 0 bases; J trimming: 4 bases; junction bases outside the gene matches: 3. Germline V gene sequence: CDR1 MGHRA, CDR2 YSYEKL. For the CDR3, the DNA is TGCGCCAGCAGCCAAGAAGTGACTAGCGGGGGGTACGAGCAGTACTTC. It encodes CASSQEVTSGGYEQYF.

V is TRBV4-3 and J is TRBJ1-1, with a weak D call TRBD1 (5 bases). The CDR3 contains 13 residues. Germline V gives CDR1 LGHNA, CDR2 YSLEER. Trimming stripped 2 bases from V and 4 bases from J, with 8 bases between. The CDR3 loop is CASSQPGGTEAFF. CDR3 coding DNA: TGCGCCAGCAGCCAACCGGGGGGCACTGAAGCTTTCTTT.

This clone was observed a few times. The V call is TRBV7-9, the J call TRBJ1-4, with TRBD1 identical over 11 bases. This CDR3 comprises 17 residues. Germline V lookup: CDR1 SEHNR, CDR2 FQNEAQ (reference sequence). The J segment lost 8 bases and the V segment lost 0 bases, leaving 8 bases of the junction unmatched. The chain's CDR3 is CASSLASGDRGNEKLFF. The CDR3 DNA sequence: TGTGCCAGCAGCTTAGCTTCTGGGGACAGGGGGAACGAAAAACTGTTTTTT.

This clone showed up just a few times. The identical CDR3 is also encoded by other nucleotide sequences in the sample. The chain couples TRBV5-4 to TRBJ1-4, with TRBD1 matching over 10 bases. The CDR3 has 14 amino acids. Per the germline V gene, CDR1 is SGHNT and CDR2 is YYREEE (reference sequence). Trimming at V came to 4 bases and at J to 5 bases, leaving 2 bases not matched to a gene. CDR3 protein: CASSLDRGNEKLFF. CDR3 DNA sequence: TGTGCCAGCAGCCTGGACAGGGGGAATGAAAAACTGTTTTTT.

This chain connects TRBV27 to TRBJ2-5, with 16 bases aligning to TRBD2. The germline CDR1 and CDR2 sequences are MNHEY and SMNVEV (reference sequence). This CDR3 is built from 19 residues. With V trimmed by 5 bases and J by 1 base, 10 bases remained unmatched. This CDR3 is CASSVIPGLAGGPQETQYF. The DNA for the CDR3 is TGTGCCAGCAGTGTAATACCGGGACTAGCGGGGGGGCCCCAAGAGACCCAGTACTTC.

The J gene is TRBJ1-1, the V gene TRBV5-1, with 8 nucleotides matching TRBD1. V trimming: 0 bases; J trimming: 5 bases; junction bases outside the gene matches: 6. This CDR3 has 15 residues. Germline assignment: CDR1 SGHRS and CDR2 YFSETQ. In DNA, the CDR3 is TGCGCCAGCAGCTTGGTTGGACAGGGTGGAACTGAAGCTTTCTTT. Translation gives CASSLVGQGGTEAFF. Full variable domain (remainder filled in from reference TRBV5-1 and TRBJ1-1): KAGVTQTPRYLIKTRGQQVTLSCSPISGHRSVSWYQQTPGQGLQFLFEYFSETQRNKGNFPGRFSGRQFSNSRSEMNVSTLELGDSALYLCASSLVGQGGTEAFFGQGTRLTVV.

This clone was detected a few times. The chain recombines TRBV4-1 with TRBJ1-5; D is uncertain. The CDR3 sequence is 16 residues long. V lost 1 base, J lost 1 base, and 11 bases lay in between. Germline values: CDR1 MGHRA, CDR2 YSYEKL. Here the CDR3 reads CASSQVAGRSNQPQHF. CDR3 coding DNA: TGCGCCAGCAGCCAAGTTGCCGGTCGGAGCAATCAGCCCCAGCATTTT.

In its sample, this clone was seen many times. Here the CDR3 reads CASRGPGTQYF. CDR3 DNA: TGTGCCAGTAGGGGTCCGGGGACCCAGTACTTC. This chain links TRBV19 with TRBJ2-5; no firm D call. Germline values: CDR1 LNHDA, CDR2 SQIVND (reference sequence). The CDR3 contains 11 residues. V was trimmed by 6 bases and J by 7 bases, leaving 9 bases between them. The full variable domain, rest sourced from reference TRBV19 and TRBJ2-5, is DGGITQSPKYLFRKEGQNVTLSCEQNLNHDAMYWYRQDPGQGLRLIYYSQIVNDFQKGDIAEGYSVSREKKESFPLTVTSAQKNPTAFYLCASRGPGTQYFGPGTRLLVL.

The V gene is TRBV3-1 (or the pseudogene TRBV3-2), the J gene TRBJ1-1; a possible D gene is TRBD1 (6 bases). From germline, CDR1 is LGHDT and CDR2 YNNKEL (reference sequence). V was shortened by 5 bases and J by 0 bases, with 10 bases between the two germline ends. The CDR3 runs to 14 residues. The CDR3 coding sequence is TGTGCCAGCAGCGATGGGGGCCTGAACACTGAAGCTTTCTTT. Its translation is CASSDGGLNTEAFF.

The CDR3 DNA is TGTGCCAGCTCACCTGGGGGCAGCAATCAGCCCCAGCATTTT. Protein: CASSPGGSNQPQHF. V usage is TRBV18 and J usage is TRBJ1-5, with D possibly matching TRBD1 (6 bases). Trimming left V 3 bases short and J 1 base short, with 7 bases between. The germline gives CDR1 KGHSH, CDR2 LQKENI. The CDR3 contains 14 residues.

This clone was observed a single time. The rearrangement uses TRBV5-5 and TRBJ1-1, with D possibly matching TRBD1 (5 bases). The CDR3 runs to 15 residues. The germline CDR1 and CDR2 sequences are SGHKS and YYEKEE (reference sequence). Trimming cost V 2 bases and J 1 base, with 12 bases left between them. The chain's CDR3 is CASSLGQDENTEAFF. The DNA of the CDR3 is TGTGCCAGCAGCTTAGGACAAGACGAGAACACTGAAGCTTTCTTT.